This section outlines one T cell receptor beta chain sequence together with its context. Its cognate antigen is unknown. 60 Vbeta and 13 Jbeta primers were used in PCR. Here immunoSEQ multiplex PCR was the method, and the copy in TCRdb shows in-frame clones only, minus some. The sample lists some 170,000 clones; around 81% were seen once. This record belongs to a study of cytomegalovirus exposure and HLA in healthy donors. Study information: The roughly 100 million unique TCR beta sequences, from roughly 180 million T cells, were found by an earlier analysis. Study-level results: Across donors, most TCRs were seen rarely, yet some public ones were widespread. Another analysis was done later, and it associated roughly 15,000 TCR beta sequences with HLA alleles at 0.05 false discovery rate. Later findings reportedly placed an Asian-associated ancestry cluster below the approximately 670-donor mean for N-insertions.

V gave up 6 bases and J gave up 5 bases, with 10 bases separating them. Germline loops: CDR1 DFQATT, CDR2 SNEGSKA (reference sequence). CDR3 length: 11 amino acids. The rearrangement uses TRBV20-1 and TRBJ2-5, with D tentatively TRBD1 (6 bases). Sequencing was done on a sample of PBMCs. The sequence was collected from a woman aged 30 to 39 in good health and CMV-seronegative. Here the CDR3 reads CSAAGVETQYF. For the CDR3, the DNA is TGCAGTGCAGCAGGGGTGGAGACCCAGTACTTC.